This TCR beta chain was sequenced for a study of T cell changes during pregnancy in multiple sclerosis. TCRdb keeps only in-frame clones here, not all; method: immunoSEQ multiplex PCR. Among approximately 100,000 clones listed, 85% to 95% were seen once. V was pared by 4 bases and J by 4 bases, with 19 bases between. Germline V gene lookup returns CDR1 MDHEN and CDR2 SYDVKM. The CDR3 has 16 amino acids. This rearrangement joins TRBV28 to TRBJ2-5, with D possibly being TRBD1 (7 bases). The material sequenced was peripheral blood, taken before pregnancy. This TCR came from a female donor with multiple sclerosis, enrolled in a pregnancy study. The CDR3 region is CASSSETGRYRETQYF. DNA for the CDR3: TGTGCCAGCAGTTCAGAGACAGGGAGGTACAGAGAGACCCAGTACTTC.